One and the same sample provided the 20 T cell receptor beta chains below, sequenced in a study of blood T cell repertoires in COVID-19. Profiling relied on immunoSEQ multiplex PCR, and the TCRdb table lists in-frame clones only, not all of them. The table records about 110,000 clones, 75% to 90% of them present only once. The source material was peripheral blood. The receptors stem from a woman in her 70s with acute or convalescent COVID-19.

This clone showed up just once. The chain has TRBV6-5 and TRBJ1-2; 7 nucleotides line up with TRBD1. In germline, CDR1 is MNHEY, CDR2 SVGAGI. The CDR3 has 14 residues. V gave up 0 bases and J gave up 5 bases; unmatched junction bases: 3. DNA of the CDR3: TGTGCCAGCAGTTACTCGGGACAGAAATATGGCTACACCTTC. Its protein is CASSYSGQKYGYTF.

This clone is medium-sized (0.01 to 0.1%) in the sample. The V call is TRBV6-5, the J call TRBJ2-7; tentative D call: TRBD2 (5 bases). CDR1 is MNHEY, CDR2 SVGAGI, per germline. This CDR3 spans 15 amino acids. Trimming shortened V by 10 bases and J by 0 bases, and 19 bases separated the two germline ends. CDR3 sequence (DNA): TGTGCCACCTCCGTTGACTGGAGGAGCTCCTACGAGCAGTACTTC. Translating it yields CATSVDWRSSYEQYF.

A single count supports this clone. V gene TRBV9 combines with J gene TRBJ1-1; unclear D gene. The V end lost 0 bases, the J end lost 1 base, and 10 bases lay between the germline ends. The CDR3 runs 15 residues. CDR1 and CDR2 from the germline V gene are SGDLS and YYNGEE. The DNA for the CDR3 is TGTGCCAGCAGCGTAGGATCAGAGGGGAACACTGAAGCTTTCTTT. Protein sequence: CASSVGSEGNTEAFF. The variable domain in full, with the rest retrieved from reference TRBV9 and TRBJ1-1, is DSGVTQTPKHLITATGQRVTLRCSPRSGDLSVYWYQQSLDQGLQFLIQYYNGEERAKGNILERFSAQQFPDLHSELNLSSLELGDSALYFCASSVGSEGNTEAFFGQGTRLTVV.

The CDR3 is CASSWTSGSYEQYF. For the CDR3, the DNA is TGCGCCAGCAGCTGGACTAGCGGGAGCTACGAGCAGTACTTC. The V call is TRBV5-1, the J call TRBJ2-7; 13 bases fit TRBD2. Germline assignment: CDR1 SGHRS and CDR2 YFSETQ. The V gene end was trimmed by 3 bases and the J gene end by 3 bases; junction bases not matched to a gene: 0. The CDR3 has 14 amino acids.

V usage is TRBV2 and J usage is TRBJ2-2; TRBD1 might be the D (6 bases). CDR1 and CDR2 from the germline V gene are SNHLY and FYNNEI. V lost 0 bases to trimming and J lost 8 bases, with 13 bases between them. The CDR3 contains 15 residues. CDR3 nucleotide sequence: TGTGCCAGCAGTGAAGCGAGATACAGGGCTGGGGAGCTGTTTTTT. Translated: CASSEARYRAGELFF.

The chain links TRBV7-6 to TRBJ1-3, with TRBD1 as a possible D gene (5 bases). CDR1 is SGHVS, CDR2 FNYEAQ, per germline. V shed 1 base and J shed 0 bases, with 16 bases lying between them. There are 18 residues in the CDR3. The CDR3 here is CASSLGPTGSGSGNTIYF. The DNA for the CDR3 is TGTGCCAGCAGCTTAGGCCCTACAGGCTCTGGCTCTGGAAACACCATATATTTT.

This clone was seen more than once but under ten times. The J gene is TRBJ2-7, the V gene TRBV9; 8 positions agree with TRBD2. The V segment lost 0 bases and the J segment 5 bases; nucleotides outside the gene matches: 7. The CDR3 is 15 amino acids. Germline CDR1 SGDLS, CDR2 YYNGEE. CDR3 nucleotide sequence: TGTGCCAGCAGCGTAGAATCGGGAGGGCTGGACGAGCAGTACTTC. It yields the protein CASSVESGGLDEQYF.

This chain connects TRBV7-9 to TRBJ2-3; TRBD2 agrees at 7 bases. The length of the CDR3 is 15 residues. The V segment lost 4 bases and the J segment 2 bases; nucleotides outside the gene matches: 6. The germline V gene has CDR1 SEHNR and CDR2 FQNEAQ (reference sequence). CDR3 bases: TGTGCCAGCAGCTCGAGGGGACTACCCACAGATACGCAGTATTTT. Translated: CASSSRGLPTDTQYF.

This clone was recorded only once. This sequence joins TRBV6-2 or TRBV6-3 and TRBJ2-7; 9 bases are shared with TRBD1. CDR3 size: 15 residues. The ends lost 5 bases at V and 5 bases at J; junction bases unmatched: 10. Germline-derived CDR1 and CDR2 are MNHEY and SVGEGT. CDR3 protein: CASSRTGVLKDEQYF. In DNA form, the CDR3 reads TGTGCCAGCAGTAGGACAGGGGTATTGAAGGACGAGCAGTACTTC.

This chain joins TRBV5-6 and TRBJ1-4, with 7 bases identical to TRBD1. CDR3 length: 13 residues. With 3 bases clipped from V and 7 bases from J, the junction kept 3 bases outside the gene matches. CDR1 is SGHDT, CDR2 YYEEEE, per germline. The CDR3 is CASSWTGSEKLFF. The CDR3 nucleotides are TGTGCCAGCAGCTGGACAGGTAGTGAAAAACTGTTTTTT. Supplemented by reference TRBV5-6 and TRBJ1-4, the full variable domain reads DAGVTQSPTHLIKTRGQQVTLRCSPKSGHDTVSWYQQALGQGPQFIFQYYEEEERQRGNFPDRFSGHQFPNYSSELNVNALLLGDSALYLCASSWTGSEKLFFGSGTQLSVL.

V gene TRBV6-5 combines with J gene TRBJ1-3; D may be TRBD1 (6 bases). V was pared by 4 bases and J by 8 bases, with 15 bases between. Germline V gene lookup returns CDR1 MNHEY and CDR2 SVGAGI. The CDR3 has 14 amino acids. The CDR3 spells CASSLRDIEYTIYF. CDR3 DNA sequence: TGTGCCAGCAGTTTACGGGACATCGAATACACCATATATTTT.

Ten or more counts support this clone. This chain connects TRBV7-6 to TRBJ2-2, with a weak D call TRBD1 (6 bases). The CDR3 runs to 15 residues. V lost 5 bases and J 4 bases, leaving 14 bases between the germline ends. The germline gives CDR1 SGHVS, CDR2 FNYEAQ. The CDR3 loop is CASSPGTSGTGELFF. CDR3 in DNA: TGTGCCAGCAGCCCTGGGACAAGCGGCACCGGGGAGCTGTTTTTT.

The chain couples TRBV5-4 to TRBJ2-5, with 8 bases identical to TRBD1. Losses at the gene ends were 3 bases for V and 5 bases for J; bases not matched to a gene: 6. The CDR3 covers 14 residues. Germline CDR1 and CDR2: SGHNT and YYREEE (reference sequence). The chain's CDR3 is CASSSYRGFETQYF. The CDR3 DNA reads TGTGCCAGCAGCTCCTACAGGGGGTTTGAGACCCAGTACTTC.

The chain has TRBV30 and TRBJ2-1; 8 bases align to TRBD2. The CDR3 is 16 amino acids. Per germline, CDR1 GTSNPN and CDR2 SVGIG (reference sequence). V shed 2 bases, J shed 5 bases, and the junction held 11 bases outside the gene matches. CDR3 bases: TGTGCCTGGAGTTCCCTAGGGGTAGCGGGACACAATGAGCAGTTCTTC. The encoded protein is CAWSSLGVAGHNEQFF.

The chain employs TRBV9 and TRBJ2-5, with 7 nucleotides matching TRBD1. Unmatched junction bases numbered 10, after V lost 4 bases and J lost 1 base. This CDR3 contains 16 residues. Germline CDR1 and CDR2: SGDLS and YYNGEE. CDR3 coding DNA: TGTGCCAGCAGCCTAGGATCAGGACAGGTCCAAGAGACCCAGTACTTC. Translation: CASSLGSGQVQETQYF.

The chain recombines TRBV7-6 with TRBJ2-7; 7 bases align to TRBD2. The trim removed 2 bases at V and 2 bases at J, leaving 6 bases unmatched. The CDR3 is 15 amino acids. The germline CDR1 and CDR2 sequences are SGHVS and FNYEAQ. This CDR3 reads CASSLWTGGPYEQYF. In DNA form, the CDR3 reads TGTGCCAGCAGCTTATGGACGGGGGGACCCTACGAGCAGTACTTC.

This clone was seen once. V and J are TRBV10-3 and TRBJ1-1; 7 positions agree with TRBD1. Trimming took 3 bases from V and 5 from J; bases not matched to a gene: 3. The CDR3 has 13 amino acids. Germline V gene lookup returns CDR1 ENHRY and CDR2 SYGVKD. The CDR3 region has the DNA TGTGCCATCAGTGACAGGGGGAGGACTGAAGCTTTCTTT. The encoded protein is CAISDRGRTEAFF.

This clone was seen once. The chain links TRBV19 to TRBJ1-5; D perhaps matches TRBD1 (5 bases). The CDR3 spans 17 residues. The V end lost 0 bases, the J end lost 5 bases, and 17 bases lay between the germline ends. In germline, CDR1 is LNHDA, CDR2 SQIVND (reference sequence). CDR3 nucleotide sequence: TGTGCCAGTAGTATAGATCTGGGGCCAGCCGGGTATCAGCCCCAGCATTTT. Its protein is CASSIDLGPAGYQPQHF.

This clone appeared a single time. The chain uses TRBV27 and TRBJ2-1, with 8 bases lining up with TRBD2. The CDR3 runs 16 residues. Germline V lookup: CDR1 MNHEY, CDR2 SMNVEV (reference sequence). Unmatched junction bases numbered 5, after V lost 1 base and J lost 3 bases. CDR3 bases: TGTGCCAGCAGTTTATTGGGCGGGGGGCTCTACAATGAGCAGTTCTTC. It translates to CASSLLGGGLYNEQFF.

This clone has only one observation. The V call is TRBV7-8, the J call TRBJ1-2, with 10 nucleotides matching TRBD1. The CDR3 loop spans 17 amino acids. Germline V gives CDR1 SGHVS, CDR2 FQNEAQ. Trimming took 1 base from V and 0 from J; bases not matched to a gene: 5. The CDR3: CASSLGTGGYSNYGYTF. The CDR3 DNA is TGTGCCAGCAGCTTAGGGACAGGGGGGTATTCTAACTATGGCTACACCTTC.